This T cell receptor (beta chain) appears in the sequencing data of a study of PD-1 blockade in classical Hodgkin lymphoma. Documented time point: newly diagnosed, previously untreated cHL patient sample. Unmatched junction bases numbered 7, after V lost 1 base and J lost 2 bases. This CDR3 is 17 amino acids long. Germline loops: CDR1 SGHVS, CDR2 FNYEAQ. Clones were read by immunoSEQ multiplex PCR, and TCRdb kept only the in-frame ones, dropping some. This table has about 30,000 clones, about nine tenths appearing once. J is TRBJ2-2 and V is TRBV7-6; 7 nucleotides match TRBD2. The source material was peripheral blood mononuclear cells (PBMCs). The source of this sequence is a human donor with classical Hodgkin lymphoma. The CDR3 bases are TGTGCCAGCAGCTTAGATCATGCTAGCGGAAACACCGGGGAGCTGTTTTTT. Residues: CASSLDHASGNTGELFF.